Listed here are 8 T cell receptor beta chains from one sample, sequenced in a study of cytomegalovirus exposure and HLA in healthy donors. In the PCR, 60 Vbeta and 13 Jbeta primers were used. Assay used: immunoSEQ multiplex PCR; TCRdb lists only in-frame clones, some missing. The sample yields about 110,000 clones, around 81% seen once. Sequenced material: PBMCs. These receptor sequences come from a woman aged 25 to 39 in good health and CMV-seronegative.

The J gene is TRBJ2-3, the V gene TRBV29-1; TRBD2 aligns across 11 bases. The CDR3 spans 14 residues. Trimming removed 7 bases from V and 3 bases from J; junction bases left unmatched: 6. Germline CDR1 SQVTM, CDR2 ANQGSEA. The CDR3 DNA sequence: TGCAGCGCGCAACTAGCGGGGGCGACAGATACGCAGTATTTT. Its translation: CSAQLAGATDTQYF.

CDR3 in DNA: TGCGCCAGCAGCACGGGACTAGCGGCTCACACAGATACGCAGTATTTT. Protein: CASSTGLAAHTDTQYF. The chain is built from TRBV5-1 and TRBJ2-3, with TRBD2 matching over 11 bases. There are 16 residues in the CDR3. CDR1 and CDR2 from the germline V gene are SGHRS and YFSETQ. Germline trimming cut 4 bases from V and 2 bases from J; bases unmatched to any gene: 6.

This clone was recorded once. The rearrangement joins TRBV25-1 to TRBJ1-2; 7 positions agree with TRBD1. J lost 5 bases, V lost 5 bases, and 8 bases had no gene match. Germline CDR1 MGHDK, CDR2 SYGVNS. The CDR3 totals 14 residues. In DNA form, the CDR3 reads TGTGCCAGCAGTCGACAGGGATCGGGTTATGGCTACACCTTC. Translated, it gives CASSRQGSGYGYTF.

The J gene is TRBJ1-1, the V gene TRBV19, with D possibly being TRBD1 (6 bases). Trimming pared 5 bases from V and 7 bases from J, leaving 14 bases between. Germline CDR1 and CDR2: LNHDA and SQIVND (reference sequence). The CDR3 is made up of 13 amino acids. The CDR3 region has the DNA TGTGCCAGTAGTGAGGGGGTGGGGGATGAAGCTTTCTTT. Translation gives CASSEGVGDEAFF.

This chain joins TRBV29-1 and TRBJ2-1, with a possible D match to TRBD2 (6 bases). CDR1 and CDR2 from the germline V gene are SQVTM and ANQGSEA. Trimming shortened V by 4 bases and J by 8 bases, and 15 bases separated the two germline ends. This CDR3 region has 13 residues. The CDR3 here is CSVGTSSIHEQFF. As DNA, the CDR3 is TGCAGCGTTGGTACTAGCAGTATCCATGAGCAGTTCTTC.

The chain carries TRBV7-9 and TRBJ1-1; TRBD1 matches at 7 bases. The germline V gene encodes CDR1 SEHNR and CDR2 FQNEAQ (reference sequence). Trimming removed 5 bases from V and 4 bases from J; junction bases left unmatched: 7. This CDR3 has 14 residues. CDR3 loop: CASSVTGASTEAFF. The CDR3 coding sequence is TGTGCCAGCAGCGTTACAGGGGCGAGCACTGAAGCTTTCTTT. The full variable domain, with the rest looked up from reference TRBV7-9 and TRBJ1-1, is DTGVSQNPRHKITKRGQNVTFRCDPISEHNRLYWYRQTLGQGPEFLTYFQNEAQLEKSRLLSDRFSAERPKGSFSTLEIQRTEQGDSAMYLCASSVTGASTEAFFGQGTRLTVV.

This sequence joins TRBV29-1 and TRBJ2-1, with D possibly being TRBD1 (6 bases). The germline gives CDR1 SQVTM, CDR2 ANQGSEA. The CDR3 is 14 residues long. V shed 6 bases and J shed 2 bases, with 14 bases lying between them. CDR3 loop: CSVFTGIAYNEQFF. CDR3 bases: TGCAGCGTGTTCACAGGGATCGCCTACAATGAGCAGTTCTTC.

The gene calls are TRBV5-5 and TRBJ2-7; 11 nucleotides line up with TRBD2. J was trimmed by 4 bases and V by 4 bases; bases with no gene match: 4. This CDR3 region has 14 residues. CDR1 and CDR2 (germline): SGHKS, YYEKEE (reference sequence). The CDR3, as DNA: TGTGCCAGCAGCACCGGGACTAGCGGTTACGAGCAGTACTTC. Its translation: CASSTGTSGYEQYF.